These T cell receptor beta chains were read from a single sample in a study of resident and recirculating memory T cells in vitiligo. Clones were sequenced by immunoSEQ multiplex PCR, and TCRdb holds only the in-frame ones, with some missing. The table includes tens of thousands of clones, around 92% detected once. The sample consisted of blood. The receptor set was obtained from a male donor with vitiligo. CDR3s include the opening cysteine and the closing phenylalanine or tryptophan. D genes are given only for firm matches. Rows may omit the clone size; those that give it use once, few, many or a size class.

V	J	size	D	CDR3	DNA
TRBV5-1	TRBJ1-1	.	.	CASSLTWGLSTEAFF	TGCGCCAGCAGCTTGACTTGGGGGCTGAGCACTGAAGCTTTCTTT
TRBV4-1	TRBJ2-7	.	TRBD2	CASSPRTSAHSYEQYF	TGCGCCAGCAGCCCCCGGACTAGCGCTCACTCCTACGAGCAGTACTTC
TRBV11-3	TRBJ2-6	.	TRBD1	CASSAHLGTESSGANVLTF	TGTGCCAGCAGCGCCCATCTAGGGACAGAGAGCTCTGGGGCCAACGTCCTGACTTTC
TRBV7-6	TRBJ2-1	.	TRBD1	CASSPRQGTNEQFF	TGTGCCAGCAGCCCTAGACAGGGAACGAATGAGCAGTTCTTC
TRBV19	TRBJ2-1	.	.	CASSISLTSNNEQFF	TGTGCCAGTAGTATTTCCCTAACTTCGAACAATGAGCAGTTCTTC
TRBV6-5	TRBJ1-1	.	.	CASSYSNRDITEAFF	TGTGCCAGCAGTTACTCGAACAGGGACATCACTGAAGCTTTCTTT
TRBV7-6	TRBJ1-1	.	TRBD1	CASSPGTANTEAFF	TGTGCCAGCAGCCCTGGGACAGCGAACACTGAAGCTTTCTTT
TRBV30	TRBJ2-4	.	TRBD1	CAWSRWGGDRVRLAKNIQYF	TGTGCCTGGAGTCGTTGGGGAGGGGACAGGGTACGGTTAGCCAAAAACATTCAGTACTTC
TRBV10-2	TRBJ2-2	once	TRBD1	CASTDGTAYTGELFF	TGCGCCAGCACGGACGGGACAGCGTACACCGGGGAGCTGTTTTTT
TRBV28	TRBJ1-1	.	.	CASSPRGGRAFF	TGTGCCAGCAGTCCGCGGGGTGGTCGGGCTTTCTTT
TRBV10-3	TRBJ2-7	once	TRBD1	CAIRTTGGSYEQYF	TGTGCCATCAGGACCACAGGGGGAAGCTACGAGCAGTACTTC
TRBV16	TRBJ1-4	.	.	CASSQSGASSEKLFF	TGTGCCAGCAGCCAATCGGGGGCCTCTAGTGAAAAACTGTTTTTT
TRBV7-9	TRBJ2-3	.	.	CASSSDRLAADTQYF	TGTGCCAGCAGTTCCGACCGCTTAGCAGCCGATACGCAGTATTTT
TRBV4-2	TRBJ2-1	.	.	CASSFNNEQFF	TGTGCCAGCAGCTTTAACAATGAGCAGTTCTTC
TRBV12-5	TRBJ2-1	.	.	CASGLVMVGRPLYNEQFF	TGTGCTAGTGGTTTGGTAATGGTAGGCAGGCCCCTCTACAATGAGCAGTTCTTC
TRBV7-2	TRBJ2-1	.	TRBD1	CASSLVPGGAFINEQFF	TGTGCCAGCAGCTTAGTGCCAGGGGGAGCATTTATCAATGAGCAGTTCTTC
TRBV6-6	TRBJ2-4	.	TRBD1	CASSSRDRLKNIQYF	TGTGCCAGCAGTTCCCGGGACAGGCTTAAAAACATTCAGTACTTC
TRBV7-3	TRBJ2-5	.	TRBD2	CASSSGLAGLGRETQYF	TGTGCCAGCAGCTCAGGACTAGCGGGGTTGGGGAGAGAGACCCAGTACTTC
TRBV4-3	TRBJ2-2	.	TRBD2	CASSQDPGRGTGGELFF	TGCGCCAGCAGCCAAGATCCCGGGAGGGGAACTGGCGGGGAGCTGTTTTTT
TRBV7-9	TRBJ1-3	.	.	CASSYSPPLYF	TGTGCCAGCAGCTATAGCCCCCCACTATATTTT
TRBV7-8	TRBJ2-5	.	.	CASSPRGSAETQYF	TGTGCCAGCAGCCCGCGGGGATCCGCAGAGACCCAGTACTTC
TRBV7-2	TRBJ2-7	.	TRBD2	CASRTSGTSSYEQYF	TGTGCCAGCAGGACAAGCGGGACTAGCTCCTACGAGCAGTACTTC
TRBV2	TRBJ2-4	.	TRBD2	CASSERGGINIQYF	TGTGCCAGCAGTGAACGGGGGGGAATAAACATTCAGTACTTC
TRBV27	TRBJ1-4	.	.	CASSSLGRVGEKLFF	TGTGCCAGCAGTTCCTTGGGCAGGGTAGGGGAAAAACTGTTTTTT
TRBV7-2	TRBJ1-5	.	.	CASSLGGQPQHF	TGTGCCAGCAGCTTAGGAGGTCAGCCCCAGCATTTT
TRBV9	TRBJ1-1	.	.	CASSVIGGTEAFF	TGTGCCAGCAGCGTAATAGGGGGCACTGAAGCTTTCTTT
TRBV7-9	TRBJ1-2	.	.	CASSFPGTPKGGYTF	TGTGCCAGCAGCTTTCCAGGGACACCAAAGGGAGGCTACACCTTC
TRBV5-1	TRBJ2-7	.	TRBD1	CASSLGTDTYEQYF	TGCGCCAGCAGCTTAGGGACAGACACCTACGAGCAGTACTTC